This T cell receptor (beta chain) originates from a study of cytomegalovirus exposure and HLA in healthy donors. About the study: Across more than 350 genotyped donors, more than 75% landed in the Caucasian-associated ancestry cluster.

With regard to this clone: Antigen unknown.

The germline V gene encodes CDR1 SGHTA and CDR2 FQGNSA. Trimming at V came to 1 base and at J to 3 bases, leaving 13 bases not matched to a gene. The CDR3 is 19 residues long. Findings of the study overall: Confirmation was obtained in vitro that a few CMV-associated chains are specific for CMV antigens. In a later analysis, across HLA loci, associated TCR counts were highest for DRB1, lowest for HLA-C. Fewer than 20,000 TCR beta sequences were associated with HLA alleles at 0.05 false discovery rate in a later analysis.

The PCR contained 60 Vbeta and 13 Jbeta primers. The repertoire was sequenced with immunoSEQ multiplex PCR; TCRdb's copy has only in-frame clones and lacks some. The profile covers about 98,000 clones, with roughly four fifths appearing a single time and 8.5% to 10% taken by the ten largest. The source is a male donor in good health and CMV-seropositive. The genes are TRBV7-2 and TRBJ2-1; 9 positions match TRBD2. Sequenced material: PBMCs. For the CDR3, the DNA is TGTGCCAGCAGCTTAGGAGGTCGTAGCGGGAGAGGCAACTACAATGAGCAGTTCTTC. Translation: CASSLGGRSGRGNYNEQFF.